Below are 8 T cell receptor beta chains sequenced from a single sample in a study of shared clonotypes between healthy human individuals. TCRdb's copy holds only in-frame clones and misses some; the assay was immunoSEQ multiplex PCR. The repertoire holds millions of clones, 95% seen once, with more than 0.1% in the top ten. Sequencing was carried out using naive CD4+ T cells sorted from blood. Indicated subset: CD45RA+ positively selected. The receptors originated from a man aged 18 to 30 in good health.

The CDR3 DNA is TGTGCCAGCAGCTTAAGGTCTAGCGGGGGGACGTCAGATACGCAGTATTTT. It specifies CASSLRSSGGTSDTQYF. V is TRBV7-3 and J is TRBJ2-3; 11 nucleotides align to TRBD2. The junction had 7 bases not matched to a gene; V was cut back by 1 base and J by 4 bases. The CDR3 loop spans 17 amino acids. Germline loops: CDR1 SGHTA, CDR2 FQGTGA.

The J gene is TRBJ2-7, the V gene TRBV4-1; D possibly uses TRBD1 or TRBD2 (5 bases each). Germline values: CDR1 MGHRA, CDR2 YSYEKL. V lost 0 bases and J 8 bases, leaving 23 bases between the germline ends. The CDR3 is made up of 17 amino acids. The CDR3 reads CASSQDVGIGASEKQYF. The CDR3 nucleotides read TGCGCCAGCAGCCAAGATGTCGGGATAGGGGCAAGTGAGAAGCAGTACTTC.

The chain couples TRBV5-1 to TRBJ2-1; D perhaps matches TRBD2 (5 bases). Trimming shortened V by 3 bases and J by 9 bases, and 10 bases separated the two germline ends. Germline assignment: CDR1 SGHRS and CDR2 YFSETQ. The CDR3 sequence is 12 residues long. The CDR3 DNA sequence: TGCGCCAGCAGCTGGACTCGCAGTGAGCAGTTCTTC. It specifies CASSWTRSEQFF.

V usage is TRBV5-1 and J usage is TRBJ1-4, with a tentative D call TRBD1 (6 bases). This CDR3 comprises 14 residues. Germline V gene sequence: CDR1 SGHRS, CDR2 YFSETQ. V dropped 3 bases and J dropped 5 bases, with 11 bases sitting between them. The CDR3 loop reads CASSSGTQNEKLFF. The CDR3 DNA is TGCGCCAGCAGCTCCGGGACACAGAATGAAAAACTGTTTTTT.

This chain joins TRBV25-1 and TRBJ2-7; D is unclear. Trimming pared 4 bases from V and 3 bases from J, leaving 4 bases between. CDR3 length equals 11 residues. The germline V gene encodes CDR1 MGHDK and CDR2 SYGVNS. The CDR3 region is CASSGSYEQYF. The CDR3 DNA reads as TGTGCCAGCAGTGGCAGCTACGAGCAGTACTTC.

The chain employs TRBV6-6 and TRBJ2-3; the match to TRBD2 covers 13 bases. Germline V gene data show CDR1 as MNHNY and CDR2 as SVGAGI (reference sequence). The CDR3 spans 16 residues. Trimming took 4 bases from V and 2 from J; bases not matched to a gene: 3. The CDR3 nucleotides read TGTGCCAGCAGTTTAGGGACTAGCGGGACCACAGATACGCAGTATTTT. This translates into CASSLGTSGTTDTQYF.

The chain carries TRBV7-9 and TRBJ2-3; a possible D gene is TRBD2 (6 bases). The V end was cut by 0 bases, the J end by 0 bases, with 10 bases between. Germline CDR1 is SEHNR and CDR2 is FQNEAQ (reference sequence). The CDR3 runs to 16 residues. This CDR3 reads CASSLAGGASTDTQYF. The CDR3 nucleotides are TGTGCCAGCAGCTTAGCGGGCGGGGCTAGCACAGATACGCAGTATTTT. The full variable domain, completed using reference TRBV7-9 and TRBJ2-3, is DTGVSQNPRHKITKRGQNVTFRCDPISEHNRLYWYRQTLGQGPEFLTYFQNEAQLEKSRLLSDRFSAERPKGSFSTLEIQRTEQGDSAMYLCASSLAGGASTDTQYFGPGTRLTVL.

The chain uses TRBV11-2 and TRBJ2-2; D uncertain. Germline V CDR1 and CDR2: SGHAT, FQNNGV. V dropped 5 bases and J dropped 0 bases, with 13 bases sitting between them. This CDR3 is built from 16 residues. Here the CDR3 DNA reads TGTGCCAGCAGCCCCCGGGCAGCAACGAACACCGGGGAGCTGTTTTTT. As protein: CASSPRAATNTGELFF.